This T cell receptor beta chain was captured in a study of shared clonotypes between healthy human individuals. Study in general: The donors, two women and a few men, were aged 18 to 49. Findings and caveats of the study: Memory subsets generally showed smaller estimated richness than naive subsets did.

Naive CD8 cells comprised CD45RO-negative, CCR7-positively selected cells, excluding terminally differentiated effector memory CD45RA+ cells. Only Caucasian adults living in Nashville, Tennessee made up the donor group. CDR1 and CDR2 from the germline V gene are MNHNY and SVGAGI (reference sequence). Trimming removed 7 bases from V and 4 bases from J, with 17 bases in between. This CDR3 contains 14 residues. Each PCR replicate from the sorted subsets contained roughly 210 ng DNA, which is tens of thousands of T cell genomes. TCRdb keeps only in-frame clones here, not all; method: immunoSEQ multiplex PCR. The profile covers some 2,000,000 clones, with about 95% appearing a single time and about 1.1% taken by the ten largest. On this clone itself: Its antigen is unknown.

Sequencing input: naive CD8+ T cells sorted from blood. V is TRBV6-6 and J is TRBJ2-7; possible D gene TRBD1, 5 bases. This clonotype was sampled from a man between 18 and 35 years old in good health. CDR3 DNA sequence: TGTGCCAGCACCATACAGGTCCCCTCTTACGAGCAGTACTTC. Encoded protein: CASTIQVPSYEQYF.